The 22 T cell receptor beta chains reported below all come from one sample, sequenced in a study of T cells in Graves' hyperthyroidism and ophthalmopathy. The CDR3 regions of TCR beta were amplified from RNA transcripts. TCR CDR3 underwent first-round RT-PCR with the HTBI primer set. A single record per CDR3 protein comes from TCRdb applying MiXCR to the multiplex PCR reads. The sample lists about 580,000 distinct CDR3 sequences; roughly 13% were seen once. Sequenced input: blood. The receptors come from a woman younger than 45 with Graves' hyperthyroidism that later progressed to Graves' ophthalmopathy.

This clonotype was seen many times. The J gene is TRBJ1-5, the V gene TRBV27; no firm D call. The germline V gene encodes CDR1 MNHEY and CDR2 SMNVEV (reference sequence). Trimming took 1 base from V and 1 from J, leaving 26 bases between them. The CDR3 is 21 residues long. The CDR3 protein is CASSLYGLRGQREESNQPQHF. Written as DNA, the CDR3 is TGTGCCAGCAGTTTATACGGATTGCGGGGTCAGCGGGAGGAGAGCAATCAGCCCCAGCATTTT.

This clonotype was counted ten times or more. This chain connects TRBV11-2 to TRBJ2-1, with TRBD2 matching over 9 bases. This CDR3 spans 12 amino acids. Per the germline V gene, CDR1 is SGHAT and CDR2 is FQNNGV. V shed 6 bases, J shed 8 bases, and the junction held 2 bases outside the gene matches. CDR3 coding DNA: TGTGCCAGCAGGGTAGCGGGAGATGAGCAGTTCTTC. The encoded protein is CASRVAGDEQFF.

At least ten counts were recorded for this clonotype. The rearrangement joins TRBV6-1 to TRBJ2-7, with 12 bases lining up with TRBD2. Trimming cost V 6 bases and J 5 bases; bases outside gene matches: 14. The CDR3 is 17 residues long. The germline V gene has CDR1 MNHNS and CDR2 SASEGT. The CDR3 region is CASSLTSGSLPNDEQYF. CDR3 nucleotides: TGTGCCAGCAGCTTGACTAGCGGGAGCCTCCCTAATGACGAGCAGTACTTC.

This clonotype was seen repeatedly, ten times or more. The J gene is TRBJ1-2, the V gene TRBV6-1; D gene unclear. Per germline, CDR1 MNHNS and CDR2 SASEGT. V dropped 7 bases and J dropped 8 bases, with 14 bases sitting between them. This CDR3 contains 12 residues. The CDR3 region is CASKRPSGGYTF. Written as DNA, the CDR3 is TGTGCCAGCAAACGTCCGTCGGGGGGCTACACCTTC.

The table lists this clonotype with many counts. The chain is built from TRBV28 and TRBJ1-5, with TRBD1 matching 9 bases. The CDR3 consists of 19 residues. Trimming took 4 bases from V and 0 from J; bases not matched to a gene: 13. Germline values: CDR1 MDHEN, CDR2 SYDVKM. The CDR3 reads CASSSRIGTGRYSNQPQHF. CDR3 sequence (DNA): TGTGCCAGCAGTTCCCGGATCGGGACAGGGAGATATAGCAATCAGCCCCAGCATTTT.

This clonotype was seen repeatedly, ten times or more. The chain couples TRBV30 to TRBJ1-4; 7 nucleotides line up with TRBD1. Germline assignment: CDR1 GTSNPN and CDR2 SVGIG (reference sequence). This CDR3 is built from 15 residues. V was clipped by 5 bases and J by 0 bases; unmatched bases: 6. The CDR3 DNA is TGTGCCTGGGGCCAGGGGGGAACAACTAATGAAAAACTGTTTTTT. It yields the protein CAWGQGGTTNEKLFF.

The V call is TRBV27, the J call TRBJ2-3; unclear D gene. Germline V lookup: CDR1 MNHEY, CDR2 SMNVEV (reference sequence). The CDR3 has 14 amino acids. Trimming shortened V by 6 bases and J by 6 bases, and 16 bases separated the two germline ends. The CDR3 protein is CASREMSVTDTQYF. CDR3 nucleotides: TGTGCCAGCAGGGAGATGTCAGTTACGGATACGCAGTATTTT.

The rearrangement links TRBV12-3 or TRBV12-4 to TRBJ2-3; 11 bases map to TRBD2. The CDR3 loop spans 15 amino acids. V lost 7 bases and J lost 2; bases outside the gene matches: 5. The CDR3 sequence is CASNRLAGLTDTQYF. The CDR3 DNA sequence: TGTGCCAGCAACCGACTAGCGGGACTCACAGATACGCAGTATTTT.

This clonotype appeared many times. The V and J genes are TRBV28 and TRBJ2-5; the D is unclear. Per the germline V gene, CDR1 is MDHEN and CDR2 is SYDVKM. V was cut by 3 bases and J by 2 bases, with 13 bases left in between. The CDR3 is made up of 15 amino acids. CDR3 sequence (DNA): TGTGCCAGCAGTTTTTCCGCGGCGGCTCAAGAGACCCAGTACTTC. Protein product: CASSFSAAAQETQYF.

There are many counts of this clonotype. J is TRBJ2-3 and V is TRBV12-3 or TRBV12-4; 12 nucleotides line up with TRBD2. This CDR3 comprises 15 residues. V shed 6 bases and J 4 bases; nucleotides not matched to a gene: 5. CDR3 loop: CASSLTSGSADTQYF. The CDR3 DNA sequence: TGTGCCAGCAGCTTGACTAGCGGGAGCGCAGATACGCAGTATTTT.

The chain recombines TRBV7-2 with TRBJ2-7; 10 bases are shared with TRBD2. V lost 6 bases and J lost 2; bases outside the gene matches: 7. The CDR3 totals 15 residues. Germline CDR1 is SGHTA and CDR2 is FQGNSA. CDR3 sequence: CASRYRTSGTYEQYF. In DNA, the CDR3 is TGTGCCAGCAGGTACAGGACTAGCGGTACCTACGAGCAGTACTTC. Supplemented by reference TRBV7-2 and TRBJ2-7, the full variable domain reads GAGVSQSPSNKVTEKGKDVELRCDPISGHTALYWYRQSLGQGLEFLIYFQGNSAPDKSGLPSDRFSAERTGGSVSTLTIQRTQQEDSAVYLCASRYRTSGTYEQYFGPGTRLTVT.

V is TRBV29-1 and J is TRBJ2-1, with 7 positions matching TRBD2. This CDR3 spans 15 amino acids. Germline V gene sequence: CDR1 SQVTM, CDR2 ANQGSEA. CDR3 amino acids: CNVGGSASSYNEQFF. Written as DNA, the CDR3 is TGCAACGTGGGCGGGAGCGCGAGCTCCTACAATGAGCAGTTCTTC.

The chain recombines TRBV6-5 with TRBJ1-3, with 7 bases fitting TRBD1. The CDR3 totals 15 residues. CDR1 is MNHEY, CDR2 SVGAGI, per germline. Trimming at V came to 2 bases and at J to 5 bases, leaving 6 bases not matched to a gene. In DNA form, the CDR3 reads TGTGCCAGCAGTTACACCGGACAGGACCGAAACACCATATATTTT. Its translation is CASSYTGQDRNTIYF.

In its sample, this clonotype was seen a few times. The chain combines TRBV3-1 with TRBJ1-2, with D uncertain. The CDR3 sequence is 12 residues long. Germline V CDR1 and CDR2: LGHDT, YNNKEL (reference sequence). Trimming left V 4 bases short and J 5 bases short, with 8 bases between. Here the CDR3 DNA reads TGTGCCAGCAGCCCTGGGAAGTATGGCTACACCTTC. It translates to CASSPGKYGYTF.

This clonotype was detected ten times or more. The gene calls are TRBV27 and TRBJ2-1; 10 bases match TRBD2. With 5 bases clipped from V and 5 bases from J, the junction kept 6 bases outside the gene matches. The germline CDR1 and CDR2 sequences are MNHEY and SMNVEV (reference sequence). The CDR3 has 15 amino acids. As DNA, the CDR3 is TGTGCCAGCAGTCGAAGCGGGAGGGCCGACAATGAGCAGTTCTTC. Translated, it gives CASSRSGRADNEQFF.

This clonotype was seen only a few times. V and J are TRBV18 and TRBJ2-1, with D possibly TRBD2 on 7 matching bases. Trimming removed 8 bases from V and 0 bases from J, with 17 bases in between. The CDR3 runs to 16 residues. Germline CDR1 KGHSH, CDR2 LQKENI. The CDR3 loop is CASHRGGVSSYNEQFF. Written as DNA, the CDR3 is TGTGCCAGCCACCGAGGGGGGGTGAGCTCCTACAATGAGCAGTTCTTC. Combining the CDR3 with reference TRBV18 and TRBJ2-1 gives the whole variable domain NAGVMQNPRHLVRRRGQEARLRCSPMKGHSHVYWYRQLPEEGLKFMVYLQKENIIDESGMPKERFSAEFPKEGPSILRIQQVVRGDSAAYFCASHRGGVSSYNEQFFGPGTRLTVL.

Many counts were recorded for this clonotype. The J gene is TRBJ1-4, the V gene TRBV9, with TRBD1 matching over 8 bases. The V gene end was trimmed by 0 bases and the J gene end by 8 bases; junction bases not matched to a gene: 6. The CDR3 contains 15 residues. CDR1 and CDR2 (germline): SGDLS, YYNGEE. In nucleotides, the CDR3 is TGTGCCAGCAGCGTAGGCGGACAGGGCGGCGAAAAACTGTTTTTT. The encoded protein is CASSVGGQGGEKLFF.

This clonotype was detected many times. The chain joins TRBV10-3 to TRBJ2-3, with 7 positions matching TRBD2. Germline V gene sequence: CDR1 ENHRY, CDR2 SYGVKD. The CDR3 covers 14 residues. With 0 bases clipped from V and 6 bases from J, the junction kept 3 bases outside the gene matches. This CDR3 reads CAISESWEGDTQYF. In nucleotides, the CDR3 is TGTGCCATCAGTGAGTCGTGGGAGGGCGATACGCAGTATTTT.

Notes on this clonotype: A much larger clone differs from this one at a single base, so this may be a read error. This chain links TRBV20-1 with TRBJ2-1; D call uncertain. This CDR3 spans 11 amino acids. Germline assignment: CDR1 DFQATT and CDR2 SNEGSKA (reference sequence). CDR3 sequence: CSARQANEHFF. CDR3 DNA: TGCAGTGCTAGACAAGCAAATGAGCACTTCTTC.

The table lists this clonotype with a count of one. The genes are TRBV27 and TRBJ2-7, with TRBD2 as a possible D gene (5 bases). Trimming removed 2 bases at V and 5 bases at J, with 10 bases between. The CDR3 consists of 13 residues. Germline CDR1 and CDR2: MNHEY and SMNVEV (reference sequence). The CDR3 sequence is CASSLLPGNEQYF. CDR3 DNA: TGTGCCAGCAGTTTACTTCCGGGGAACGAGCAGTACTTC.

As for this clonotype: A much more abundant neighbour one base away suggests this may be a read error. The V call is TRBV30, the J call TRBJ1-1; a possible D gene is TRBD1 (5 bases). The CDR3 has 13 amino acids. Germline V gene lookup returns CDR1 GTSNPN and CDR2 SVGIG (reference sequence). Between the trimmed V and J ends, which lost 5 bases and 3 bases, there was a span of 13 bases. This CDR3 is CAWGYGGDTEAFF. CDR3 nucleotides: TGTGCCTGGGGCTATGGAGGGGACACTGAAGCTTTCTTT.

This clonotype has ten or more counts. The chain couples TRBV12-3 or TRBV12-4 to TRBJ2-2; 7 positions match TRBD1. The CDR3 covers 18 residues. Trimming at V came to 0 bases and at J to 9 bases, leaving 16 bases not matched to a gene. The CDR3 bases are TGTGCCAGCAGTTTAGCGAGAGGGCAGGGGGAATACTTGAGGGAGCTGTTTTTT. This gives the protein CASSLARGQGEYLRELFF.